This T cell receptor (beta chain) was recovered during a study of T cells after yellow fever vaccination (dated by TCRdb to the late 2010s). Some background on the complete study: Libraries from fractions with low cell numbers were prepared with the SMART-Seq v4 Ultra Low Input RNA kit. To follow T-cell clones before and after primary and booster YFV17D yellow fever vaccination, bulk TCR alpha and beta repertoires were sequenced over time. Two healthy male donors, one aged 18 to 30 and one aged 30 to 39 years, were included in the cohort. Bulk PBMC replicates and cell subsets were isolated from blood drawn at multiple timepoints before and after both primary and secondary immunization. Broad study findings and their caveats: The secondary T-cell response was weaker than the primary response but faster, peaking on day 5 instead of day 15. A small share of clonotypes was detected in both CD4 and CD8 compartments, with the overlap likely arising from convergent recombination. Most clones expanded after primary vaccination were re-detected after the booster (96% of CD4 and around 88% of CD8), suggesting broad memory maintenance. FACS-sorted repertoires could contain abundant contaminating clonotypes from the bulk population, so computational filtering was required. Because the study included only two donors, the extent to which the findings can be generalized is limited.

This clonotype has just a few counts. No antigen is known for it. No much larger clone is present one base from it, and per-base qualities are unavailable. Taken from the germline V gene (reference sequence), the CDR1 and CDR2 loops are DFQATT and SNEGSKA. The CDR3 numbers 14 residues from cysteine through valine. This entry keeps only the CDR3 DNA: 42 bases, framed from base 1. After removal of 5 bases from V and 4 bases from J, the junction retains 11 bases not matched to a gene. The treatment or condition label here, explained by the study, means: live attenuated yellow fever vaccine strain. A standard Ficoll-Paque protocol was used to isolate PBMCs from peripheral blood. Dynabeads CD4 and CD8 positive selection kits were used to isolate CD4 and CD8 T-cell fractions. TriZol was used to extract RNA from bulk PBMCs, from CD4 and CD8 fractions, and from dextramer-positive and dextramer-negative fractions.

The sequencer was an Illumina NovaSeq 6000. Synthesis of TCR cDNA relied on 5'RACE template switching, a step that introduced a universal primer site along with unique molecular identifiers. Priming for cDNA synthesis came from both the TCR alpha and TCR beta constant segments. Libraries were amplified in two PCR steps, with sample barcodes and sequencing adapters added in the second step. Sequencing of libraries was done on Illumina HiSeq 2500 (2x100 bp) or NovaSeq (2x150 bp). The source study handled its data this way. Demultiplexing of reads and collapsing into UMI consensus sequences were performed with MIGEC, and V(D)J alignment was carried out with MiXCR. Vaccine-responding clonotypes were defined with edgeR using replicate PBMC samples, requiring FDR below 0.01 and a log2 fold change above 5 up to day 15. Each bulk clonotype was labeled CD4 or CD8 based on which sequenced repertoire, CD4 or CD8, contained the clonotype at higher abundance. TCRdb trimmed the raw reads at Q25, called clones with MiXCR and kept productive beta chains. Entries are consolidated by CDR3 protein sequence, retaining the most common genes and DNA. The V and J calls and clone size come from TCRdb's table, not from the authors' own analysis. The sample yields some 260,000 distinct CDR3 sequences; about 5.2% were counted once. The ten biggest clones cover 3% to 4% of the sample.

The source of this sequence is a man younger than 35 who received the YFV17D yellow fever vaccine. The sample here was CD4+ T cells sorted from PBMCs, taken on the day of the yellow fever booster vaccination. The rearrangement combines TRBV20-1 with TRBJ2-7; 7 bases in the middle match TRBD2. This receptor carries the CDR3 CSAVLRDYLYEQYV. DNA sequence: TGCAGTGCTGTCCTCCGGGACTACTTGTACGAGCAGTACGTC.